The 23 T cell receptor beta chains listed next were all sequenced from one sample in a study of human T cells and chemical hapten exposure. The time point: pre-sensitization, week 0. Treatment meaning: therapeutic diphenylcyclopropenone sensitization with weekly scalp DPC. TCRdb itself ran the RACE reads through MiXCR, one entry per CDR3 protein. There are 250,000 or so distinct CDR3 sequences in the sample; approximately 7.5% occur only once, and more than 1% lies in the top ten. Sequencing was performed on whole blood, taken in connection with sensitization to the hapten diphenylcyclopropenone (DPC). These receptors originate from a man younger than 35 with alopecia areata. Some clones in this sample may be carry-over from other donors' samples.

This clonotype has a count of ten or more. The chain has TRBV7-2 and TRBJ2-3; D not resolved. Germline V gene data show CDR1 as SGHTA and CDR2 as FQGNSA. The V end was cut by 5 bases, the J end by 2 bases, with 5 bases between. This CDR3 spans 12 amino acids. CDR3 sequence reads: CASSTHTDTQYF. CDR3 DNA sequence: TGTGCCAGCAGCACGCACACAGATACGCAGTATTTT.

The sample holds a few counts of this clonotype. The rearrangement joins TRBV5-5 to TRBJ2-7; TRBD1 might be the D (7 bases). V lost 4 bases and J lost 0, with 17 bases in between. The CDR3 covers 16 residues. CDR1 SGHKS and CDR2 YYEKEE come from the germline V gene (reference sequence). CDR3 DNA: TGTGCCAGCAGCGCGGGACAGCCACTAGGCTCCTACGAGCAGTACGTC. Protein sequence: CASSAGQPLGSYEQYV.

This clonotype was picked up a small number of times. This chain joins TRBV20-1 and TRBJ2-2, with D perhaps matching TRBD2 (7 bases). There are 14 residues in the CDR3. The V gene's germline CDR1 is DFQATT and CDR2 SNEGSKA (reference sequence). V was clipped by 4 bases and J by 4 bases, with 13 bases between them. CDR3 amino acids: CSATGGAGTGELFF. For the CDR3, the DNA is TGCAGTGCTACGGGGGGCGCGGGCACCGGGGAGCTGTTTTTT.

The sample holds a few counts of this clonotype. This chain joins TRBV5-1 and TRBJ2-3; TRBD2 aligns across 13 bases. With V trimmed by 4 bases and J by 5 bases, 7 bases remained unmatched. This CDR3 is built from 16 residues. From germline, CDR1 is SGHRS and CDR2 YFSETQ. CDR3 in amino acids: CASSKRTSGGGDTQYF. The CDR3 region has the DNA TGCGCCAGCAGCAAGCGGACTAGCGGGGGAGGAGATACGCAGTATTTT.

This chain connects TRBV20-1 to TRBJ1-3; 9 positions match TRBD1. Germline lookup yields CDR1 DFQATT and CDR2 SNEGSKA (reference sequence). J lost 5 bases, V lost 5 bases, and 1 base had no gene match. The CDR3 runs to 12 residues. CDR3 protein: CSAGQGRNTIYF. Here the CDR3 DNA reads TGCAGTGCTGGACAGGGGAGAAACACCATATATTTT.

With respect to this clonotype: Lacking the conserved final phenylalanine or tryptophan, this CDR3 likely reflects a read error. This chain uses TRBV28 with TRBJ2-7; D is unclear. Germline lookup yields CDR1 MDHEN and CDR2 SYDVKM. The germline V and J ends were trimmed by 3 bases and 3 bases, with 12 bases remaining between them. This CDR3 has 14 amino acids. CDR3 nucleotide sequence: TGTGCCAGCAGTTTGCGATCAACCTACTACGAGCAGTACTAC. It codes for CASSLRSTYYEQYY.

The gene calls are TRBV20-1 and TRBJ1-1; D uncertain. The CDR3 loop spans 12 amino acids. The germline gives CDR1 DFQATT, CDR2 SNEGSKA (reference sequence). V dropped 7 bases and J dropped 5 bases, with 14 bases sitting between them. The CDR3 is CSVGSQRTEAFF. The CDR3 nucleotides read TGCAGTGTGGGGAGCCAAAGGACTGAAGCTTTCTTT.

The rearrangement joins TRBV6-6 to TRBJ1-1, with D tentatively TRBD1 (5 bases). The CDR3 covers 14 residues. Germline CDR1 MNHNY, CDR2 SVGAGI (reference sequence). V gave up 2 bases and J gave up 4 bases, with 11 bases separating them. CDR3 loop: CASSYGGGSTEAFF. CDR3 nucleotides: TGTGCCAGCAGTTACGGGGGAGGGAGCACTGAAGCTTTCTTT.

CDR3 nucleotides: TGTGCCAGCAGTGTCTACCCGGACAGGACAGAGACCCAGTACTTC. This codes for CASSVYPDRTETQYF. V and J are TRBV28 and TRBJ2-5; 7 bases map to TRBD1. Germline CDR1 MDHEN, CDR2 SYDVKM. V lost 5 bases to trimming and J lost 4 bases; unmatched junction nucleotides: 10. This CDR3 has 15 amino acids.

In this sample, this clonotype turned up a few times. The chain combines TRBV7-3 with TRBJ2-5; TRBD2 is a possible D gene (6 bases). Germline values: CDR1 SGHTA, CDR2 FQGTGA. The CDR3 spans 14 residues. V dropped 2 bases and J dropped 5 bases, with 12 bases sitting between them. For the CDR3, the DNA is TGTGCCAGCAGCTTACGGTCGGGGGTGGAGACCCAGTACTTC. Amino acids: CASSLRSGVETQYF.

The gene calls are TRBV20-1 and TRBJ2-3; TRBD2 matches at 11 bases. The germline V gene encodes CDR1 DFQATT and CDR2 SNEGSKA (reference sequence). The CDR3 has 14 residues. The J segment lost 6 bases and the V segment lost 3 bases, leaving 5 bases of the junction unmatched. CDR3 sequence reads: CSASFLAGGDTQYF. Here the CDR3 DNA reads TGCAGTGCTAGTTTCCTAGCGGGGGGCGATACGCAGTATTTT.

The chain's CDR3 is CASRLGGAGANVLTF. CDR3 nucleotide sequence: TGTGCCAGCAGGCTAGGGGGCGCCGGGGCCAACGTCCTGACTTTC. The V call is TRBV2, the J call TRBJ2-6, with 7 bases matching TRBD1. CDR3 length: 15 residues. Germline V CDR1 and CDR2: SNHLY, FYNNEI. Trimming took 6 bases from V and 4 from J; bases not matched to a gene: 6. The variable domain in full, with the rest retrieved from reference TRBV2 and TRBJ2-6, is EPEVTQTPSHQVTQMGQEVILRCVPISNHLYFYWYRQILGQKVEFLVSFYNNEISEKSEIFDDQFSVERPDGSNFTLKIRSTKLEDSAMYFCASRLGGAGANVLTFGAGSRLTVL.

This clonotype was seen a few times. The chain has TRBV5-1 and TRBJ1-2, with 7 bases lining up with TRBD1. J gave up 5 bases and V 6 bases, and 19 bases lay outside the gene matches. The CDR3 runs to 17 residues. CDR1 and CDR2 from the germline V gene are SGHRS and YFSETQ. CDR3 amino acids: CASKRSSQGGLQYGYTF. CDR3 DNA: TGCGCCAGCAAACGAAGTTCGCAGGGGGGACTTCAGTATGGCTACACCTTC. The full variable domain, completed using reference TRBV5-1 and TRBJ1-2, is KAGVTQTPRYLIKTRGQQVTLSCSPISGHRSVSWYQQTPGQGLQFLFEYFSETQRNKGNFPGRFSGRQFSNSRSEMNVSTLELGDSALYLCASKRSSQGGLQYGYTFGSGTRLTVV.

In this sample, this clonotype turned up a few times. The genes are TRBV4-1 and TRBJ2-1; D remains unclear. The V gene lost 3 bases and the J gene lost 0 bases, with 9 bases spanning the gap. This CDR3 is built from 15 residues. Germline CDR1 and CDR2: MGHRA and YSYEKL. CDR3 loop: CASSHGRSSYNEQFF. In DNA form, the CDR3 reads TGCGCCAGCAGCCATGGACGGAGCTCCTACAATGAGCAGTTCTTC.

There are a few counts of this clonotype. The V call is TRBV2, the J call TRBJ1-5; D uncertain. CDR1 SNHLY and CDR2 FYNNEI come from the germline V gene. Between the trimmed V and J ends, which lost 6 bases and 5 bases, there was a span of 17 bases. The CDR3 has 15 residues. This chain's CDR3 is CASRVTLRVDQPQHF. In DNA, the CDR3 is TGTGCCAGCAGGGTGACACTCCGGGTCGATCAGCCCCAGCATTTT.

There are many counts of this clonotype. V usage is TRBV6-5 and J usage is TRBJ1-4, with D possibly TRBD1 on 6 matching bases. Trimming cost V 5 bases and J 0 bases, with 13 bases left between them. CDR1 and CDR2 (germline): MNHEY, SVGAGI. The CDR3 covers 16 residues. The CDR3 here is CASSTGTLTTNEKLFF. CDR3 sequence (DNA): TGTGCCAGCAGTACCGGGACACTGACAACTAATGAAAAACTGTTTTTT.

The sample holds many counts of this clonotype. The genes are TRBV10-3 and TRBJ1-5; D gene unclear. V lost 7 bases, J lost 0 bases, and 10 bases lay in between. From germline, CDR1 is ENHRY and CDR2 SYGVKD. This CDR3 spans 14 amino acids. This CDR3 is CAINGDNSNQPQHF. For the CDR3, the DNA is TGTGCCATCAACGGAGACAATAGCAATCAGCCCCAGCATTTT.

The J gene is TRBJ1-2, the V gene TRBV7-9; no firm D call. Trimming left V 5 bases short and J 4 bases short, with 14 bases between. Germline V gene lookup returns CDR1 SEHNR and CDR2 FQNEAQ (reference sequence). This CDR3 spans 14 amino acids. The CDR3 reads CASSPSGEGYGYTF. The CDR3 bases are TGTGCCAGCAGCCCCAGCGGGGAAGGCTATGGCTACACCTTC.

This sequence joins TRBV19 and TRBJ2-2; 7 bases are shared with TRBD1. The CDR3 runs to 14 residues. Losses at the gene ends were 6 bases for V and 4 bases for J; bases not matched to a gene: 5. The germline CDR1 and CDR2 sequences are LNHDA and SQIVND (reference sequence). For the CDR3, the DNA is TGTGCCAGTAGCCCGACAGGGACCACCGGGGAGCTGTTTTTT. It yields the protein CASSPTGTTGELFF.

The CDR3, as DNA: TGTGCCAGCAGCCAAGAAAGGGACGGTCAGTTCTTC. Protein sequence: CASSQERDGQFF. The chain couples TRBV3-1 to TRBJ2-1, with D tentatively TRBD1 or TRBD2 (5 bases each). CDR1 is LGHDT and CDR2 is YNNKEL in the germline V gene (reference sequence). The CDR3 runs to 12 residues. Trimming removed 0 bases at V and 13 bases at J, with 10 bases between.

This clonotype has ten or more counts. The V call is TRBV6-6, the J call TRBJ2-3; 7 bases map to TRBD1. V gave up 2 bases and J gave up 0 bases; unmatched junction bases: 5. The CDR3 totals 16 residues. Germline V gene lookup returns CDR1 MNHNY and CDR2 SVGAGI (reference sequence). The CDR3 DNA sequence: TGTGCCAGCAGTTACCCGGGACAGCGTAGCACAGATACGCAGTATTTT. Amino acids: CASSYPGQRSTDTQYF.

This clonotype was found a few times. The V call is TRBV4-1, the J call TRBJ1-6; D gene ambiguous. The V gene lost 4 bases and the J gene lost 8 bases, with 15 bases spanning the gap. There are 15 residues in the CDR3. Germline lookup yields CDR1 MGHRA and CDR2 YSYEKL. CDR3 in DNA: TGCGCCAGCAGCCCCGGGGAGGACGGCGATTCACCCCTCCACTTT. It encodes CASSPGEDGDSPLHF.

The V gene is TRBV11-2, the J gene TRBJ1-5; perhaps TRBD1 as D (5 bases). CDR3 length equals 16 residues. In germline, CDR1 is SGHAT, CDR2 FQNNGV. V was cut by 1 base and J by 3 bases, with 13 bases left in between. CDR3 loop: CASSLAYWGNNQPQHF. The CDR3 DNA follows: TGTGCCAGCAGCTTAGCCTATTGGGGGAACAATCAGCCCCAGCATTTT. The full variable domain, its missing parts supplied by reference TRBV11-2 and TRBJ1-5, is EAGVAQSPRYKIIEKRQSVAFWCNPISGHATLYWYQQILGQGPKLLIQFQNNGVVDDSQLPKDRFSAERLKGVDSTLKIQPAKLEDSAVYLCASSLAYWGNNQPQHFGDGTRLSIL.